The 32 T cell receptor beta chains listed next were all sequenced from one sample in a study of OX40 agonist ivuxolimab in advanced cancers. Sequencing used immunoSEQ multiplex PCR; TCRdb keeps in-frame clones, though not all of them. The data contain about 38,000 clones, over 80% of them singletons. The sequencing here drew on CD4+ or CD8+ T cells sorted from blood, taken in a trial of the OX40 agonist ivuxolimab. The receptors here all came from an adult with an advanced solid tumor such as melanoma, head and neck, liver or kidney cancer.

This clone was recorded only once. The chain links TRBV7-2 to TRBJ2-3, with 13 bases fitting TRBD2. V shed 4 bases and J 8 bases; nucleotides not matched to a gene: 15. Germline-derived CDR1 and CDR2 are SGHTA and FQGNSA. CDR3 length: 18 amino acids. CDR3 sequence (DNA): TGTGCCAGCAGCTCAGTAGGACTAGCGGGGGCCAGCGAGGGTACGCAGTATTTT. Protein sequence: CASSSVGLAGASEGTQYF.

The CDR3 is CASSSAQGVSKKRVTGELFF. In nucleotides, the CDR3 is TGTGCCAGCAGTTCCGCGCAGGGGGTATCAAAGAAGAGAGTCACCGGGGAGCTGTTTTTT. This chain links TRBV28 with TRBJ2-2, with 7 bases that match TRBD1. V was clipped by 4 bases and J by 4 bases; unmatched bases: 21. The CDR3 extends over 20 amino acids. CDR1 MDHEN and CDR2 SYDVKM come from the germline V gene.

V is TRBV18 and J is TRBJ1-4; no firm D call. CDR1 is KGHSH and CDR2 is LQKENI in the germline V gene. This CDR3 comprises 13 residues. Trimming removed 3 bases from V and 12 bases from J, with 14 bases in between. CDR3 nucleotides: TGTGCCAGCTCACCCGGGATCTATCAGGAACTGTTTTTT. It codes for CASSPGIYQELFF.

The chain employs TRBV4-2 and TRBJ1-2; D possibly corresponds to TRBD1 (6 bases). This CDR3 is 14 amino acids long. V was clipped by 0 bases and J by 6 bases, with 11 bases between them. Germline loops: CDR1 LGHNA, CDR2 YNFKEQ. The CDR3 DNA is TGTGCCAGCAGCCAAGAAGGAGGGGGAGATGGCTACACCTTC. Protein: CASSQEGGGDGYTF.

This clone has a single count. The chain joins TRBV30 to TRBJ1-3; D unresolved. V gave up 2 bases and J gave up 3 bases, with 8 bases separating them. CDR3 length: 13 amino acids. Germline lookup yields CDR1 GTSNPN and CDR2 SVGIG (reference sequence). The DNA for the CDR3 is TGTGCCTGGAGTAAAGTAGTTGGAAACACCATATATTTT. This codes for CAWSKVVGNTIYF.

The rearrangement joins TRBV28 to TRBJ2-1; 11 nucleotides agree with TRBD2. CDR1 is MDHEN and CDR2 is SYDVKM in the germline V gene. The CDR3 spans 16 residues. V lost 6 bases and J lost 10; bases outside the gene matches: 14. CDR3 DNA sequence: TGTGCCAGCAGCAGATCTAGCGGGAGGATCTATGGGGAGCAGTTCTTC. It is translated as CASSRSSGRIYGEQFF.

For this clone: Other DNA sequences in this sample translate to the same CDR3. The chain combines TRBV28 with TRBJ1-5; D remains ambiguous. This CDR3 comprises 15 residues. Trimming cost V 2 bases and J 0 bases, with 8 bases left between them. Per the germline V gene, CDR1 is MDHEN and CDR2 is SYDVKM. DNA of the CDR3: TGTGCCAGCAGTTTAAAGGGATATAGCAATCAGCCCCAGCATTTT. The encoded protein is CASSLKGYSNQPQHF. Together with reference TRBV28 and TRBJ1-5, the CDR3 gives the full variable domain: DVKVTQSSRYLVKRTGEKVFLECVQDMDHENMFWYRQDPGLGLRLIYFSYDVKMKEKGDIPEGYSVSREKKERFSLILESASTNQTSMYLCASSLKGYSNQPQHFGDGTRLSIL.

This chain connects TRBV6-5 to TRBJ2-4; D gene unclear. Per the germline V gene, CDR1 is MNHEY and CDR2 is SVGAGI. Trimming left V 8 bases short and J 6 bases short, with 5 bases between. The CDR3 length is 10 residues. The CDR3 DNA reads TGTGCCAGCGGCAGAAACATTCAGTACTTC. This translates into CASGRNIQYF.

V is TRBV2 and J is TRBJ1-2, with D possibly TRBD1 on 6 matching bases. Germline V gene data show CDR1 as SNHLY and CDR2 as FYNNEI. CDR3 length: 13 amino acids. V was trimmed by 6 bases and J by 2 bases, leaving 10 bases between them. Written as DNA, the CDR3 is TGTGCCAGCAGCCCCGGGACAAACTATGGCTACACCTTC. It translates to CASSPGTNYGYTF.

The rearrangement links TRBV6-5 to TRBJ1-3; no definite D call. V gave up 1 base and J gave up 7 bases, with 5 bases separating them. CDR1 is MNHEY, CDR2 SVGAGI, per germline. The length of the CDR3 is 12 residues. CDR3 sequence reads: CASSYYRNTIYF. In nucleotides, the CDR3 is TGTGCCAGCAGTTACTATAGGAACACCATATATTTT.

The chain employs TRBV6-1 and TRBJ1-2; no reliable D call. From germline, CDR1 is MNHNS and CDR2 SASEGT. The CDR3 length is 14 residues. The V end was cut by 0 bases, the J end by 4 bases, with 9 bases between. CDR3 sequence (DNA): TGTGCCAGCAGTGAAGCGCAGGACCTCTATGGCTACACCTTC. Protein: CASSEAQDLYGYTF.

The chain carries TRBV27 and TRBJ2-1; TRBD1 aligns across 9 bases. Per the germline V gene, CDR1 is MNHEY and CDR2 is SMNVEV (reference sequence). After removal of 9 bases from V and 4 bases from J, the junction contained 10 bases not matched to a gene. The CDR3 loop spans 15 amino acids. CDR3 nucleotide sequence: TGTGCCAGTAAAAACCCGGGACAGGGTTACAATGAGCAGTTCTTC. Encoded protein: CASKNPGQGYNEQFF.

The chain recombines TRBV5-1 with TRBJ2-7; TRBD2 matches 9 bases. V shed 0 bases and J 0 bases; nucleotides not matched to a gene: 4. Germline values: CDR1 SGHRS, CDR2 YFSETQ. The CDR3 totals 16 residues. Here the CDR3 reads CASSLAPGLASYEQYF. As DNA, the CDR3 is TGCGCCAGCAGCTTGGCTCCGGGACTAGCCTCCTACGAGCAGTACTTC.

This chain connects TRBV4-1 to TRBJ2-3; D unclear. V lost 4 bases, J lost 0 bases, and 11 bases lay in between. The CDR3 runs to 15 residues. Germline V gives CDR1 MGHRA, CDR2 YSYEKL. The CDR3 nucleotides are TGCGCCAGCAGCCCCCCGGGCGGCAGCACAGATACGCAGTATTTT. Protein sequence: CASSPPGGSTDTQYF.

The chain employs TRBV29-1 and TRBJ2-5; TRBD2 matches at 7 bases. This CDR3 has 13 residues. Per germline, CDR1 SQVTM and CDR2 ANQGSEA. V lost 6 bases, J lost 5 bases, and 9 bases stayed unmatched. The CDR3 spells CSVRWTSRETQYF. CDR3 DNA sequence: TGCAGCGTCCGATGGACTAGTAGGGAGACCCAGTACTTC.

The chain employs TRBV19 and TRBJ2-7, with 8 bases matching TRBD2. CDR3 length: 16 amino acids. The ends lost 4 bases at V and 4 bases at J; junction bases unmatched: 12. The V gene's germline CDR1 is LNHDA and CDR2 SQIVND (reference sequence). The CDR3 is CASSTDGSSGLYEQYF. In nucleotides, the CDR3 is TGTGCCAGTAGTACCGACGGTTCTAGCGGGTTATACGAGCAGTACTTC.

This clone was seen only once. This chain links TRBV5-1 with TRBJ1-1; D may be TRBD1 (5 bases). The CDR3 contains 14 residues. The germline gives CDR1 SGHRS, CDR2 YFSETQ. V lost 4 bases, J lost 1 base, and 11 bases lay in between. The CDR3 coding sequence is TGCGCCAGCAGCCTGCAGGGAGGGAACACTGAAGCTTTCTTT. Translation gives CASSLQGGNTEAFF.

The DNA of the CDR3 is TGTGCCAGCTCACCTATAGACCCCTACGAGCAGTACTTC. It is translated as CASSPIDPYEQYF. V is TRBV18 and J is TRBJ2-5, with D unresolved. Matching the DNA end better, TRBJ2-7 makes the J call doubtful. The CDR3 length is 13 residues. CDR1 KGHSH and CDR2 LQKENI come from the germline V gene.

The rearrangement links TRBV10-3 to TRBJ2-5; 7 nucleotides align to TRBD1. The DNA end is more similar to TRBJ2-7, so the J call may be wrong. The CDR3 is made up of 13 amino acids. Germline CDR1 and CDR2: ENHRY and SYGVKD. The CDR3 region has the DNA TGTGCCACCCACCGGGACAGCTCCTACGAGCAGTACTTC. It specifies CATHRDSSYEQYF.

The count of this clone is one. The V and J genes are TRBV6-7 and TRBJ2-7; D unclear. TRBV6-7 qualifies as an ORF whose function is uncertain. V lost 6 bases and J 3 bases, leaving 9 bases between the germline ends. The CDR3 extends over 12 amino acids. CDR3: CASRLTYYEQYF. The CDR3 DNA reads TGTGCCAGCAGACTGACCTACTACGAGCAGTACTTC.

This chain joins TRBV27 and TRBJ1-1; D is possibly TRBD1 (5 bases). V lost 8 bases, J lost 0 bases, and 16 bases lay in between. Germline CDR1 is MNHEY and CDR2 is SMNVEV (reference sequence). This CDR3 has 15 amino acids. The CDR3 DNA follows: TGTGCCAGCCATCCCTGGACACCCATGAACACTGAAGCTTTCTTT. Protein: CASHPWTPMNTEAFF.

This chain links TRBV4-2 with TRBJ1-5, with 7 bases aligning to TRBD1. In germline, CDR1 is LGHNA, CDR2 YNFKEQ. The CDR3 is 18 amino acids. The V gene end was trimmed by 5 bases and the J gene end by 0 bases; junction bases not matched to a gene: 13. CDR3 bases: TGTGCCAGCAGCTTGGTTGTCCCCGGGACAGTTAGCAATCAGCCCCAGCATTTT. This translates into CASSLVVPGTVSNQPQHF.

V is TRBV10-3 and J is TRBJ1-4; D not certain. CDR1 ENHRY and CDR2 SYGVKD come from the germline V gene. This CDR3 is built from 12 residues. Trimming pared 4 bases from V and 10 bases from J, leaving 10 bases between. DNA of the CDR3: TGTGCCATCAGTGGGAATACGGGAAAACTGTTTTTT. It translates to CAISGNTGKLFF.

The chain couples TRBV30 to TRBJ2-1; perhaps D is TRBD1 or TRBD2 (6 bases each). V lost 2 bases, J lost 4 bases, and 12 bases lay in between. The CDR3 has 14 residues. The germline V gene has CDR1 GTSNPN and CDR2 SVGIG (reference sequence). The CDR3 sequence: CAWSWGASYNEQFF. DNA for the CDR3: TGTGCCTGGAGTTGGGGGGCCTCTTACAATGAGCAGTTCTTC.

CDR3 coding DNA: TGCGCCAGCAGCTTGGAGGCGGGGGCAAGTACTGAAGCTTTCTTT. It is translated as CASSLEAGASTEAFF. The V call is TRBV5-1, the J call TRBJ1-1; tentative D call: TRBD1 (6 bases). The CDR3 is 15 residues long. Trimming took off 0 bases at V and 5 bases at J, with 14 bases between the two ends. The germline V gene has CDR1 SGHRS and CDR2 YFSETQ.

This clone has just one count. This CDR3 is CASSRTGGGGSPLHF. The CDR3 DNA follows: TGTGCCAGCAGCCGGACGGGGGGCGGGGGATCACCCCTCCACTTT. The chain carries TRBV7-2 and TRBJ1-6; a weak D match, TRBD1 (6 bases). V lost 5 bases and J 10 bases, leaving 18 bases between the germline ends. CDR3 size: 15 residues. Per the germline V gene, CDR1 is SGHTA and CDR2 is FQGNSA. The variable domain in full, completed from reference TRBV7-2 and TRBJ1-6, reads GAGVSQSPSNKVTEKGKDVELRCDPISGHTALYWYRQSLGQGLEFLIYFQGNSAPDKSGLPSDRFSAERTGGSVSTLTIQRTQQEDSAVYLCASSRTGGGGSPLHFGNGTRLTVT.

The gene calls are TRBV5-1 and TRBJ2-3, with D hard to call. Germline V lookup: CDR1 SGHRS, CDR2 YFSETQ. The V end lost 1 base, the J end lost 0 bases, and 9 bases lay between the germline ends. CDR3 length equals 15 residues. CDR3 DNA sequence: TGCGCCAGCAGCTTGACGGTTATGAGCACAGATACGCAGTATTTT. It yields the protein CASSLTVMSTDTQYF.

The chain recombines TRBV10-3 with TRBJ2-3; no definite D call. This CDR3 is built from 16 residues. Trimming took 0 bases from V and 3 from J, leaving 13 bases between them. Per germline, CDR1 ENHRY and CDR2 SYGVKD. CDR3 nucleotide sequence: TGTGCCATCAGTGAGTCGAACGGGCTCAGTACAGATACGCAGTATTTT. This sequence encodes CAISESNGLSTDTQYF.

This chain links TRBV10-3 with TRBJ2-7, with 9 bases that match TRBD1. This CDR3 region has 16 residues. Germline values: CDR1 ENHRY, CDR2 SYGVKD. V was pared by 0 bases and J by 3 bases, with 6 bases of the junction left unmatched. This chain's CDR3 is CAISESSGTGNYEQYF. DNA of the CDR3: TGTGCCATCAGTGAGTCTTCCGGGACAGGGAACTACGAGCAGTACTTC.

J is TRBJ1-2 and V is TRBV7-2, with D tentatively TRBD1 (5 bases). The CDR3 has 15 residues. V lost 5 bases to trimming and J lost 4 bases, with 17 bases between them. Looked up from germline, CDR1 is SGHTA and CDR2 is FQGNSA. CDR3 sequence: CASSPGLGGPYGYTF. The CDR3 DNA sequence: TGTGCCAGCAGCCCTGGGTTGGGGGGTCCCTATGGCTACACCTTC.

The chain recombines TRBV7-3 with TRBJ1-5; TRBD1 matches at 7 bases. The germline V gene encodes CDR1 SGHTA and CDR2 FQGTGA. V was clipped by 5 bases and J by 0 bases; unmatched bases: 7. CDR3 length equals 16 residues. CDR3: CASSPDRVLSNQPQHF. The CDR3 coding sequence is TGTGCCAGCAGCCCTGACAGGGTCCTTAGCAATCAGCCCCAGCATTTT. Looking up the rest from reference TRBV7-3 and TRBJ1-5 gives the full variable domain: GAGVSQTPSNKVTEKGKYVELRCDPISGHTALYWYRQSLGQGPEFLIYFQGTGAADDSGLPNDRFFAVRPEGSVSTLKIQRTERGDSAVYLCASSPDRVLSNQPQHFGDGTRLSIL.

The chain combines TRBV7-2 with TRBJ2-7, with 11 bases matching TRBD2. The CDR3 spans 15 residues. Germline V gene sequence: CDR1 SGHTA, CDR2 FQGNSA. V shed 4 bases, J shed 6 bases, and the junction held 8 bases outside the gene matches. CDR3 protein: CASSYQGTSGSEQYF. CDR3 nucleotides: TGTGCCAGCAGCTACCAAGGGACTAGCGGAAGCGAGCAGTACTTC.